Each of the 22 T cell receptor beta chains below was sequenced from the same sample in a study of T cell responses to AZD1222 COVID-19 vaccine. Assay used: immunoSEQ multiplex PCR; TCRdb lists only in-frame clones, some missing. This table has some 100,000 clones, just under 90% appearing once. Sequences were derived from peripheral blood, sampled on day 0 of AZD1222 vaccination. Every receptor here comes from an adult in good health.

The chain carries TRBV15 and TRBJ1-3; a weak D match, TRBD1 (5 bases). There are 16 residues in the CDR3. Germline assignment: CDR1 LNHNV and CDR2 YYDKDF (reference sequence). Deletions cut 0 bases from V and 2 bases from J, with 11 bases between. CDR3 sequence (DNA): TGTGCCACCAGCAGAGATAGGGCAGGGACTGGAAACACCATATATTTT. This translates into CATSRDRAGTGNTIYF.

The rearrangement uses TRBV18 and TRBJ1-5, with D possibly TRBD1 on 6 matching bases. CDR3 length equals 16 residues. The germline V gene encodes CDR1 KGHSH and CDR2 LQKENI. The V gene lost 1 base and the J gene lost 4 bases, with 14 bases spanning the gap. The CDR3 sequence is CASSPLGRGGNQPQHF. The CDR3 nucleotides read TGTGCCAGCTCACCACTCGGCAGGGGAGGGAATCAGCCCCAGCATTTT.

V gene TRBV12-5 combines with J gene TRBJ2-3, with TRBD1 matching over 7 bases. From germline, CDR1 is LGHNT and CDR2 FRNRAP. Germline trimming cut 2 bases from V and 8 bases from J; bases unmatched to any gene: 4. This CDR3 is 13 amino acids long. CDR3: CASGLYAGGTQYF. CDR3 coding DNA: TGTGCTAGTGGTTTGTACGCAGGGGGTACGCAGTATTTT.

The V gene is TRBV18, the J gene TRBJ1-4; D is unresolved. CDR1 and CDR2 from the germline V gene are KGHSH and LQKENI. There are 14 residues in the CDR3. V lost 5 bases and J 4 bases, leaving 11 bases between the germline ends. CDR3 loop: CASSAQRNNEKLFF. CDR3 sequence (DNA): TGTGCCAGCTCAGCACAAAGGAATAATGAAAAACTGTTTTTT.

CDR3 protein: CASSESGFPNTIYF. The CDR3 DNA is TGTGCCAGCAGTGAGTCAGGGTTTCCAAACACCATATATTTT. The chain recombines TRBV6-1 with TRBJ1-3; TRBD1 might be the D (5 bases). This CDR3 contains 14 residues. The germline V gene encodes CDR1 MNHNS and CDR2 SASEGT. The V and J ends lost 3 bases and 6 bases respectively, with 12 bases between them.

The genes are TRBV5-5 and TRBJ2-1, with D possibly being TRBD1 (7 bases). From germline, CDR1 is SGHKS and CDR2 YYEKEE (reference sequence). The CDR3 loop spans 15 amino acids. Trimming cost V 3 bases and J 5 bases, with 15 bases left between them. Here the CDR3 DNA reads TGTGCCAGCAGCTCCCCCGGGGGACAGAACAATGAGCAGTTCTTC. It is translated as CASSSPGGQNNEQFF.

This clone has only one observation. The gene calls are TRBV18 and TRBJ2-7; tentatively, D is TRBD2 (5 bases). Germline CDR1 KGHSH, CDR2 LQKENI. The CDR3 sequence is 15 residues long. V shed 3 bases and J shed 2 bases, with 14 bases lying between them. This chain's CDR3 is CASSPGPGSPYEQYF. CDR3 DNA: TGTGCCAGCTCACCCGGACCGGGGTCCCCCTACGAGCAGTACTTC. The whole variable domain, filled in from reference TRBV18 and TRBJ2-7, reads NAGVMQNPRHLVRRRGQEARLRCSPMKGHSHVYWYRQLPEEGLKFMVYLQKENIIDESGMPKERFSAEFPKEGPSILRIQQVVRGDSAAYFCASSPGPGSPYEQYFGPGTRLTVT.

J is TRBJ1-2 and V is TRBV5-6; tentatively, D is TRBD1 (5 bases). Germline assignment: CDR1 SGHDT and CDR2 YYEEEE. The CDR3 length is 16 residues. Trimming removed 0 bases from V and 4 bases from J, with 16 bases in between. This chain's CDR3 is CASSLVGDGVSYGYTF. For the CDR3, the DNA is TGTGCCAGCAGCTTGGTTGGGGACGGAGTGTCCTATGGCTACACCTTC.

The rearrangement uses TRBV7-2 and TRBJ1-2; D call uncertain. The CDR3 contains 14 residues. CDR1 and CDR2 from the germline V gene are SGHTA and FQGNSA. Trimming removed 5 bases from V and 2 bases from J, with 12 bases in between. The CDR3 region has the DNA TGTGCCAGCAGCCGGGAGAGAGGGAACTATGGCTACACCTTC. Its translation is CASSRERGNYGYTF.

The V call is TRBV5-4, the J call TRBJ1-2; 8 positions match TRBD1. With V trimmed by 1 base and J by 7 bases, 15 bases remained unmatched. CDR3 length: 17 amino acids. The germline CDR1 and CDR2 sequences are SGHNT and YYREEE (reference sequence). This chain's CDR3 is CASSLRTGRVSTIGYTF. CDR3 nucleotides: TGTGCCAGCAGCTTGCGGACAGGGAGAGTGTCTACTATTGGCTACACCTTC.

The chain is built from TRBV19 and TRBJ1-4, with 7 bases fitting TRBD1. J lost 8 bases, V lost 3 bases, and 6 bases had no gene match. The V gene's germline CDR1 is LNHDA and CDR2 SQIVND (reference sequence). This CDR3 is 14 amino acids long. The CDR3 DNA sequence: TGTGCCAGTAGTATTCAGGGGGTGCAAGAAAAACTGTTTTTT. Its protein product is CASSIQGVQEKLFF.

The rearrangement joins TRBV11-2 to TRBJ2-5; D gene uncertain. V lost 5 bases to trimming and J lost 2 bases, with 15 bases between them. This CDR3 contains 15 residues. Germline-derived CDR1 and CDR2 are SGHAT and FQNNGV. The CDR3 DNA reads as TGTGCCAGCAGCCCCGACCGCAGGAATCAAGAGACCCAGTACTTC. Amino acids: CASSPDRRNQETQYF.

This clone was recorded once. This chain uses TRBV7-9 with TRBJ2-3, with 13 bases aligning to TRBD2. V trimming: 4 bases; J trimming: 11 bases; junction bases outside the gene matches: 6. The CDR3 sequence is 14 residues long. Germline CDR1 reads SEHNR; CDR2 reads FQNEAQ (reference sequence). This CDR3 reads CASSSGLAGAGQYF. Here the CDR3 DNA reads TGTGCCAGCAGCTCCGGACTAGCGGGGGCGGGGCAGTATTTT.

This chain connects TRBV24-1 to TRBJ2-1, with D possibly being TRBD2 (6 bases). The CDR3 is 14 residues long. Germline assignment: CDR1 KGHDR and CDR2 SFDVKD. Trimming removed 4 bases at V and 6 bases at J, with 12 bases between. CDR3 in amino acids: CATSDPLAANEQFF. As DNA, the CDR3 is TGTGCCACCAGTGACCCGTTAGCGGCCAATGAGCAGTTCTTC.

The gene calls are TRBV19 and TRBJ2-1, with 9 bases lining up with TRBD1. The CDR3 is 15 residues long. Germline V gene data show CDR1 as LNHDA and CDR2 as SQIVND (reference sequence). The V and J ends lost 6 bases and 2 bases, in that order; junction bases with no gene match: 5. The CDR3 is CASRRDRGTYNEQFF. The CDR3, as DNA: TGTGCCAGTAGAAGAGACAGGGGGACCTACAATGAGCAGTTCTTC.

The genes are TRBV28 and TRBJ1-5; 8 bases agree with TRBD1. The CDR3 spans 15 residues. The ends lost 2 bases at V and 6 bases at J; junction bases unmatched: 6. CDR1 and CDR2 (germline): MDHEN, SYDVKM. This CDR3 is CASSLSQGAGQPQHF. CDR3 sequence (DNA): TGTGCCAGCAGTTTAAGTCAGGGGGCGGGTCAGCCCCAGCATTTT. The full variable domain, with the rest looked up from reference TRBV28 and TRBJ1-5, is DVKVTQSSRYLVKRTGEKVFLECVQDMDHENMFWYRQDPGLGLRLIYFSYDVKMKEKGDIPEGYSVSREKKERFSLILESASTNQTSMYLCASSLSQGAGQPQHFGDGTRLSIL.

V is TRBV7-9 and J is TRBJ2-3; 11 bases match TRBD2. The CDR3 has 16 residues. V shed 5 bases, J shed 3 bases, and the junction held 7 bases outside the gene matches. CDR1 is SEHNR and CDR2 is FQNEAQ in the germline V gene (reference sequence). The CDR3, as DNA: TGTGCCAGCAGCCCGTCGACTAGCGGGGTTACAGATACGCAGTATTTT. Its translation is CASSPSTSGVTDTQYF. The full variable domain, its missing parts supplied by reference TRBV7-9 and TRBJ2-3, is DTGVSQNPRHKITKRGQNVTFRCDPISEHNRLYWYRQTLGQGPEFLTYFQNEAQLEKSRLLSDRFSAERPKGSFSTLEIQRTEQGDSAMYLCASSPSTSGVTDTQYFGPGTRLTVL.

This rearrangement joins TRBV9 to TRBJ1-1, with D unresolved. The CDR3 contains 14 residues. Germline V gene sequence: CDR1 SGDLS, CDR2 YYNGEE. Trimming took off 2 bases at V and 2 bases at J, with 10 bases between the two ends. The CDR3 is CASSVGRPNTEAFF. CDR3 bases: TGTGCCAGCAGCGTCGGCAGACCTAACACTGAAGCTTTCTTT.

The chain links TRBV11-2 to TRBJ2-3; D unresolved. CDR1 is SGHAT and CDR2 is FQNNGV in the germline V gene. Trimming removed 5 bases from V and 8 bases from J, with 11 bases in between. CDR3 length equals 12 residues. CDR3 sequence: CASSPIQSTQYF. The CDR3 nucleotides read TGTGCCAGCAGCCCTATCCAGTCTACGCAGTATTTT.

This clone was observed a few times. The rearrangement joins TRBV5-4 to TRBJ2-4, with D unclear. This CDR3 has 13 amino acids. V lost 6 bases and J lost 0, with 7 bases in between. Germline lookup yields CDR1 SGHNT and CDR2 YYREEE (reference sequence). The CDR3 bases are TGTGCCAGCACCCCCGAAGCCAAAAACATTCAGTACTTC. It yields the protein CASTPEAKNIQYF. The variable domain in full, with the rest retrieved from reference TRBV5-4 and TRBJ2-4, is ETGVTQSPTHLIKTRGQQVTLRCSSQSGHNTVSWYQQALGQGPQFIFQYYREEENGRGNFPPRFSGLQFPNYSSELNVNALELDDSALYLCASTPEAKNIQYFGAGTRLSVL.

The chain couples TRBV3-1 (or the pseudogene TRBV3-2) to TRBJ2-5; 11 bases align to TRBD1. The length of the CDR3 is 16 residues. J gave up 5 bases and V 2 bases, and 7 bases lay outside the gene matches. Germline assignment: CDR1 LGHDT and CDR2 YNNKEL (reference sequence). CDR3 coding DNA: TGTGCCAGCAGCCAATTGAGGACAGGGGGCACTGAGACCCAGTACTTC. Residues: CASSQLRTGGTETQYF.

The chain uses TRBV3-1 (or the pseudogene TRBV3-2) and TRBJ1-2; 9 bases fit TRBD1. CDR3 length equals 17 residues. The germline CDR1 and CDR2 sequences are LGHDT and YNNKEL (reference sequence). J was trimmed by 2 bases and V by 0 bases; bases with no gene match: 7. The CDR3 here is CASSQDLGTGLNYGYTF. CDR3 bases: TGTGCCAGCAGCCAAGATCTGGGGACAGGGCTGAACTATGGCTACACCTTC.